This paragraph covers one TCR beta chain sequence. This sample was taken from a study of chemoradiotherapy in HPV16-positive cancers. The overall study: Functional T-cell assays on two HPV16-positive patients' cells defined candidate HPV-specific clones and common TCR motifs.

Profiling relied on immunoSEQ multiplex PCR, and the TCRdb table lists in-frame clones only, not all of them. The sample has roughly 40,000 clones, approximately 73% seen once. The V end was cut by 2 bases, the J end by 5 bases, with 11 bases between. The germline V gene has CDR1 SGHRS and CDR2 YFSETQ. The CDR3 covers 15 residues. The TCR originated in a human donor with HPV-associated anogenital cancer. The V and J genes are TRBV5-1 and TRBJ1-6; D is perhaps TRBD1 (5 bases). The material was blood, obtained from a patient who underwent chemoradiotherapy. As DNA, the CDR3 is TGCGCCAGCAGCTTAAGACAGACCAATAATTCACCCCTCCACTTT. Translating it yields CASSLRQTNNSPLHF.